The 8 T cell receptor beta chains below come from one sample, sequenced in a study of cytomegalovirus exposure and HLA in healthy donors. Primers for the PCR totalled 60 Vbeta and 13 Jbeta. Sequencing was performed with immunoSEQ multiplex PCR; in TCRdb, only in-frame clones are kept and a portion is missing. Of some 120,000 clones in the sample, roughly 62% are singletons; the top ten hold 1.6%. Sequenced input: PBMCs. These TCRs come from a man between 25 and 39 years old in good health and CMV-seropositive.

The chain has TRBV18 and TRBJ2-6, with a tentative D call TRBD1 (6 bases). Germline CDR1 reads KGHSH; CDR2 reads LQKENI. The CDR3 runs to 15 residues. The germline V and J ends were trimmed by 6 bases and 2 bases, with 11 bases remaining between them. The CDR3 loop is CASSQQGPGANVLTF. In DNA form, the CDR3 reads TGTGCCAGCTCTCAACAGGGACCTGGGGCCAACGTCCTGACTTTC.

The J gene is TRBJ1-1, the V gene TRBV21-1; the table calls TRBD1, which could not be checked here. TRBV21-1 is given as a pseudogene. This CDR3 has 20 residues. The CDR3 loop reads CASSPHLAGTGIGVNTEAFF. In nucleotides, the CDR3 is TGTGCCAGCAGCCCGCACCTTGCCGGGACAGGGATCGGGGTGAACACTGAAGCTTTCTTT.

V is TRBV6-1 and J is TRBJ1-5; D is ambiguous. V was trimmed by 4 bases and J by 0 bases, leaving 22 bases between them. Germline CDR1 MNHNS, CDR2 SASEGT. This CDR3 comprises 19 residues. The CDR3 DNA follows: TGTGCCAGCAGTGGACGAGAGGGATTCGGCGGGTATAGCAATCAGCCCCAGCATTTT. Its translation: CASSGREGFGGYSNQPQHF.

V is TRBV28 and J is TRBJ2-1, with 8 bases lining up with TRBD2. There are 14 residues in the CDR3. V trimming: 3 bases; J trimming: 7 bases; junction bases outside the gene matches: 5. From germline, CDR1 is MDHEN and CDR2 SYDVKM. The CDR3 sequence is CASSFIGRGNEQFF. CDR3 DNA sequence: TGTGCCAGCAGTTTTATCGGGAGGGGTAATGAGCAGTTCTTC.

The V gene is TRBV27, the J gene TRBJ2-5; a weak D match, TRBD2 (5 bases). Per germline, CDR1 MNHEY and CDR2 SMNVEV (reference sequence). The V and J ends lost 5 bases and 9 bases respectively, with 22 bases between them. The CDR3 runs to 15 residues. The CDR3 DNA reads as TGTGCCAGCAGTCCTAACCTGGACTGGCCCTTAGCCCAGTACTTC. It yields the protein CASSPNLDWPLAQYF.

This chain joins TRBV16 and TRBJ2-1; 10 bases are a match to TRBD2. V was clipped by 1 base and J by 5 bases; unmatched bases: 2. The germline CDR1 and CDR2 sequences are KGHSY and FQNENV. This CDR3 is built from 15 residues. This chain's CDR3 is CASSQWTSGHNEQFF. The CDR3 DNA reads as TGTGCCAGCAGCCAATGGACTAGCGGACACAATGAGCAGTTCTTC. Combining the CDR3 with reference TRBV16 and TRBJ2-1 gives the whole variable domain GEEVAQTPKHLVRGEGQKAKLYCAPIKGHSYVFWYQQVLKNEFKFLISFQNENVFDETGMPKERFSAKCLPNSPCSLEIQATKLEDSAVYFCASSQWTSGHNEQFFGPGTRLTVL.

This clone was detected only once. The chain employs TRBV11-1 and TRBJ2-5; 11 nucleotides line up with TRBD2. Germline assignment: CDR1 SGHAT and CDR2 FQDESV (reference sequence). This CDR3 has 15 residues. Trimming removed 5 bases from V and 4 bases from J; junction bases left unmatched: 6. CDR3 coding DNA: TGTGCCAGCAGCCCACGACTAGCGGGAACAGAGACCCAGTACTTC. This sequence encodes CASSPRLAGTETQYF.

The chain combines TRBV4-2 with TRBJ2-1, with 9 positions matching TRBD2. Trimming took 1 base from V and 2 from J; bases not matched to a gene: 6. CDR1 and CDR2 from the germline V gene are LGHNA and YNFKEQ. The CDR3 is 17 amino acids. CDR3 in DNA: TGTGCCAGCAGCCAAGTCCTTGCTAGCGGGACCTACAATGAGCAGTTCTTC. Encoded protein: CASSQVLASGTYNEQFF.